The sequence of this T cell receptor (beta chain) was determined in a study of blood T cell repertoires in COVID-19. Looking at the study overall: The United States, Italy and Spain provided the acute and convalescent COVID-19 samples.

Per the original methods: Reference gene primer amplification gave estimated nucleated cell counts. Clones were sequenced by immunoSEQ multiplex PCR, and TCRdb holds only the in-frame ones, with some missing. V, J and clone size reflect that table, while D and trimming were determined from the DNA. The repertoire holds some 370,000 clones, with more than 75% as singletons. The CDR3 contains 11 residues. V gave up 4 bases and J gave up 12 bases, with 10 bases separating them. Germline-derived CDR1 and CDR2 are SGHTA and FQGTGA. Seattle patients were enrolled while actively infected and followed longitudinally.

This receptor was taken from a woman aged 25 to 39 with COVID-19, enrolled during active disease. J is TRBJ2-1 and V is TRBV7-3; TRBD2 is a possible D gene (6 bases). The sample was peripheral blood. CDR3 bases: TGTGCCAGCAGCTCCGGGACTGTGCAGTTCTTC. Protein product: CASSSGTVQFF. Variable domain in full (rest from reference TRBV7-3 and TRBJ2-1): GAGVSQTPSNKVTEKGKYVELRCDPISGHTALYWYRQSLGQGPEFLIYFQGTGAADDSGLPNDRFFAVRPEGSVSTLKIQRTERGDSAVYLCASSSGTVQFFGPGTRLTVL.